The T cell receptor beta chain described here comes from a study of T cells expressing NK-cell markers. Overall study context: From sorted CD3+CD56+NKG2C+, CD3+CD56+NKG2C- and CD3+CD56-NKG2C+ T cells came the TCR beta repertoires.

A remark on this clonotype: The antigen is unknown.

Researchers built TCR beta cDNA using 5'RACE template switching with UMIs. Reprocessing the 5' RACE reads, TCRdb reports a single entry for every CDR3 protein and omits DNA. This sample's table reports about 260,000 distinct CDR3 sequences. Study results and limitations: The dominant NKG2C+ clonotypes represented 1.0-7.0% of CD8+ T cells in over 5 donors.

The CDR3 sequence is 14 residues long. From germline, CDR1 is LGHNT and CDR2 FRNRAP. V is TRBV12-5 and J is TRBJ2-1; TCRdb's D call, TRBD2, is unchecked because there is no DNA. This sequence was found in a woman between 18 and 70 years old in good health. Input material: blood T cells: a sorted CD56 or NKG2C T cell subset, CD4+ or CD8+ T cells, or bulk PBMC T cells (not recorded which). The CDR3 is CASGASGGGNEQFF. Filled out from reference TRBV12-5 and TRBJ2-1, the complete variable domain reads DARVTQTPRHKVTEMGQEVTMRCQPILGHNTVFWYRQTMMQGLELLAYFRNRAPLDDSGMPKDRFSAEMPDATLATLKIQPSEPRDSAVYFCASGASGGGNEQFFGPGTRLTVL.